One sample yielded the 17 T cell receptor beta chains listed below, sequenced in a study of blood T cell repertoires in COVID-19. The protocol was immunoSEQ multiplex PCR, while the TCRdb copy is restricted to in-frame clones and leaves out a portion. The sample has roughly 290,000 clones; roughly 85% are singletons. Sequenced input: PBMCs or T cells enriched from blood (not recorded which). The source of these receptors is a woman aged 35 to 49 who had recovered from COVID-19.

The chain has TRBV12-3 or TRBV12-4 and TRBJ1-3; TRBD1 is a possible D gene (6 bases). V lost 7 bases, J lost 3 bases, and 10 bases lay in between. The CDR3 spans 13 residues. CDR3 sequence: CASNQGGGNTIYF. CDR3 nucleotide sequence: TGTGCCAGCAATCAAGGGGGTGGAAACACCATATATTTT.

This chain connects TRBV5-8 to TRBJ1-1; D gene ambiguous. Germline loops: CDR1 SGHTS, CDR2 YDEGEE. The CDR3 is 13 residues long. Trimming took 0 bases from V and 6 from J, leaving 9 bases between them. CDR3 amino acids: CASSLEHRSEAFF. The DNA of the CDR3 is TGTGCCAGCAGCTTGGAGCATCGATCTGAAGCTTTCTTT. The complete variable domain, with remaining parts taken from reference TRBV5-8 and TRBJ1-1, reads EAGVTQSPTHLIKTRGQQATLRCSPISGHTSVYWYQQALGLGLQFLLWYDEGEERNRGNFPPRFSGRQFPNYSSELNVNALELEDSALYLCASSLEHRSEAFFGQGTRLTVV.

The chain couples TRBV5-1 to TRBJ2-2; possible D gene TRBD1, 5 bases. Per germline, CDR1 SGHRS and CDR2 YFSETQ. V shed 0 bases and J shed 7 bases, with 13 bases lying between them. The CDR3 contains 15 residues. CDR3 sequence reads: CASSLEDTSSGELFF. The CDR3 coding sequence is TGCGCCAGCAGCTTGGAGGACACCTCTAGCGGGGAGCTGTTTTTT.

The J gene is TRBJ1-1, the V gene TRBV7-9, with 7 bases lining up with TRBD1. Germline loops: CDR1 SEHNR, CDR2 FQNEAQ (reference sequence). Losses at the gene ends were 0 bases for V and 8 bases for J; bases not matched to a gene: 6. The CDR3 sequence is 14 residues long. The CDR3 sequence: CASSLAGDRLEAFF. Here the CDR3 DNA reads TGTGCCAGCAGCTTAGCCGGGGACAGACTGGAAGCTTTCTTT.

V is TRBV15 and J is TRBJ2-2, with D possibly matching TRBD1 (5 bases). V lost 1 base and J 4 bases, leaving 13 bases between the germline ends. The CDR3 is made up of 16 amino acids. Germline CDR1 and CDR2: LNHNV and YYDKDF (reference sequence). CDR3 region: CATSRGQRTGTGELFF. In DNA, the CDR3 is TGTGCCACCAGCAGAGGACAGAGGACGGGCACCGGGGAGCTGTTTTTT.

The chain couples TRBV29-1 to TRBJ2-1, with 10 bases fitting TRBD2. Germline V gene data show CDR1 as SQVTM and CDR2 as ANQGSEA. The CDR3 runs 15 residues. V was clipped by 6 bases and J by 1 base; unmatched bases: 6. CDR3 sequence (DNA): TGCAGCGTCTCTACACTAGCGGGGTCCTACAATGAGCAGTTCTTC. Protein product: CSVSTLAGSYNEQFF.

The chain is built from TRBV4-3 and TRBJ2-2; 9 positions agree with TRBD1. Trimming took 3 bases from V and 6 from J; bases not matched to a gene: 11. Germline V gene sequence: CDR1 LGHNA, CDR2 YSLEER. The length of the CDR3 is 17 residues. CDR3 residues: CASSQTGTGTGSGELFF. The CDR3 nucleotides read TGCGCCAGCAGCCAGACCGGGACAGGGACGGGTTCCGGGGAGCTGTTTTTT.

CDR3: CASSLVQGALDNEQFF. The CDR3 region has the DNA TGTGCCAGCAGCTTAGTTCAGGGGGCATTGGACAATGAGCAGTTCTTC. This rearrangement joins TRBV7-2 to TRBJ2-1; 8 bases map to TRBD1. Germline trimming cut 1 base from V and 5 bases from J; bases unmatched to any gene: 7. The CDR3 is made up of 16 amino acids. Germline V gene data show CDR1 as SGHTA and CDR2 as FQGNSA.

This clone appeared many times. This chain connects TRBV7-9 to TRBJ2-7; the match to TRBD1 covers 9 bases. Germline CDR1 and CDR2: SEHNR and FQNEAQ (reference sequence). The CDR3 extends over 13 amino acids. With 6 bases clipped from V and 4 bases from J, the junction kept 4 bases outside the gene matches. The CDR3 coding sequence is TGTGCCAGCAGTCCGGGACAGGGATACGAGCAGTACTTC. This encodes CASSPGQGYEQYF. The full variable domain, its missing parts supplied by reference TRBV7-9 and TRBJ2-7, is DTGVSQNPRHKITKRGQNVTFRCDPISEHNRLYWYRQTLGQGPEFLTYFQNEAQLEKSRLLSDRFSAERPKGSFSTLEIQRTEQGDSAMYLCASSPGQGYEQYFGPGTRLTVT.

The chain employs TRBV7-9 and TRBJ1-4; perhaps TRBD1 as D (5 bases). The ends were cut back, 5 bases at V and 7 bases at J, with 14 bases in the middle. The CDR3 runs to 14 residues. The germline V gene has CDR1 SEHNR and CDR2 FQNEAQ (reference sequence). The chain's CDR3 is CASSRDSSLEKLFF. CDR3 DNA sequence: TGTGCCAGCAGCCGAGACAGTTCCCTTGAAAAACTGTTTTTT.

The chain combines TRBV29-1 with TRBJ2-1, with 9 positions matching TRBD1. The germline gives CDR1 SQVTM, CDR2 ANQGSEA. V gave up 1 base and J gave up 9 bases; unmatched junction bases: 10. CDR3 size: 15 residues. CDR3 protein: CSVEVWGQGGTEQFF. The CDR3 nucleotides read TGCAGCGTTGAAGTGTGGGGACAGGGCGGTACTGAGCAGTTCTTC.

CDR3 nucleotide sequence: TGCGCCAGCAGCTTGGAAGGGGGCCAGCTCTACAATGAGCAGTTCTTC. This codes for CASSLEGGQLYNEQFF. The genes are TRBV5-1 and TRBJ2-1; 7 positions match TRBD1. Looked up from germline, CDR1 is SGHRS and CDR2 is YFSETQ. V trimming: 0 bases; J trimming: 3 bases; junction bases outside the gene matches: 6. The CDR3 consists of 16 residues.

The chain couples TRBV4-3 to TRBJ1-2; 7 bases are a match to TRBD1. The V and J ends lost 1 base and 5 bases, in that order; junction bases with no gene match: 4. The CDR3 sequence is 14 residues long. From germline, CDR1 is LGHNA and CDR2 YSLEER. Written as DNA, the CDR3 is TGCGCCAGCAGCCAAGGGCAGGGGGGTTATGGCTACACCTTC. It specifies CASSQGQGGYGYTF.

Of note for this clone: This sample includes further DNA sequences coding for the same CDR3. This chain uses TRBV27 with TRBJ1-6; possibly TRBD1 for D (5 bases). CDR3 length: 14 residues. Germline-derived CDR1 and CDR2 are MNHEY and SMNVEV (reference sequence). V lost 0 bases to trimming and J lost 10 bases, with 10 bases between them. In nucleotides, the CDR3 is TGTGCCAGCAGTTTATCGACGGGGGTATCACCCCTCCACTTT. Its translation is CASSLSTGVSPLHF.

The chain has TRBV30 and TRBJ1-2, with a possible D match to TRBD1 (5 bases). Germline V CDR1 and CDR2: GTSNPN, SVGIG (reference sequence). The CDR3 is made up of 13 amino acids. V shed 0 bases and J shed 8 bases, with 13 bases lying between them. The CDR3 DNA reads TGTGCCTGGAGTGTCCTGACGGGGGTAGGCTACACCTTC. Translated: CAWSVLTGVGYTF.

The J gene is TRBJ1-4, the V gene TRBV4-3; tentatively, D is TRBD1 (6 bases). The CDR3 sequence is 15 residues long. Per the germline V gene, CDR1 is LGHNA and CDR2 is YSLEER. V dropped 3 bases and J dropped 10 bases, with 18 bases sitting between them. For the CDR3, the DNA is TGCGCCAGCAGCCACAACAGGGCCGATCTCCCAAAACTGTTTTTT. Translating gives CASSHNRADLPKLFF.

About this clone itself: One junction end disagrees with the germline gene, perhaps due to a read error. The chain links TRBV7-7 to TRBJ2-7; 12 positions agree with TRBD1. This CDR3 has 14 amino acids. CDR1 is SSHAT and CDR2 is FNYEAQ in the germline V gene (reference sequence). The DNA for the CDR3 is TGTGCTAGCAGCTTGGGACAGGGGGCCGGCGAGCAGTACTTC. Protein sequence: CASSLGQGAGEQYF.